The rows below give T cell receptor beta chains drawn from one sample of a study of response to subunit inactivated influenza vaccine. TCRdb analysed the RT-PCR reads with MiXCR anew, one entry per CDR3 protein. The sample contains about 570,000 distinct CDR3 sequences, about 11% of which appear only once. This sample was shared with a second study, whose subject was T cells expressing NK-cell markers.

Sequenced material: PBMCs from blood, taken on the day of vaccination. Source of these receptors: a man aged 50 or older who received an inactivated influenza vaccine. CDR3s include the opening cysteine and the closing phenylalanine or tryptophan. A D gene is named only where the DNA matches it firmly. Clone size, where shown, is once, few, many, or a class for clones that have expanded.

d_gene	v_gene	abundance	j_gene	CDR3aa	CDR3nt
NA	TRBV10-3	few	TRBJ2-7	CAISVGGSYEQYF	TGTGCCATCAGTGTGGGGGGCTCGTACGAGCAGTACTTC
NA	TRBV28	NA	TRBJ1-3	CASRPGGSGNTIYF	TGTGCCAGCAGACCCGGGGGGTCTGGAAACACCATATATTTT
NA	TRBV27	many	TRBJ2-5	CASRGKETQYF	TGTGCCAGCAGAGGAAAAGAGACCCAGTACTTC
NA	TRBV5-1	NA	TRBJ2-7	CASSLGTVIYEQYF	TGCGCCAGCAGCTTGGGGACAGTGATCTACGAGCAGTACTTC
TRBD2	TRBV4-1	few	TRBJ2-3	CASSQQSGGRTDTQYF	TGCGCCAGCAGCCAACAGAGCGGGGGGCGCACAGATACGCAGTATTTT
NA	TRBV6-1	few	TRBJ2-7	CASAASYSYEQYF	TGTGCCAGCGCGGCCAGTTACTCCTACGAGCAGTACTTC
TRBD1	TRBV30	few	TRBJ2-1	CAWSPDREANEQFF	TGTGCCTGGAGCCCGGACAGGGAGGCGAATGAGCAGTTCTTC
TRBD2	TRBV10-3	NA	TRBJ2-1	CAISEYGTSGGIANEQFF	TGTGCCATCAGTGAGTACGGGACTAGCGGGGGAATTGCCAATGAGCAGTTCTTC
NA	TRBV15	few	TRBJ1-2	CATSREEGSNYGYTF	TGTGCCACCAGCAGAGAAGAAGGATCTAACTATGGCTACACCTTC
TRBD1	TRBV10-3	few	TRBJ1-2	CAIRMDRQNYGYTF	TGTGCCATCAGGATGGACAGGCAAAACTATGGCTACACCTTC
NA	TRBV7-9	NA	TRBJ2-1	CASSSPLRPDNEQFF	TGTGCCAGCAGCTCGCCATTACGACCAGACAATGAGCAGTTCTTC
TRBD2	TRBV7-9	NA	TRBJ2-1	CAISARWTSGGYNEQFF	TGTGCCATCAGCGCGCGCTGGACTAGCGGGGGATACAATGAGCAGTTCTTC
TRBD2	TRBV7-8	NA	TRBJ2-3	CASRRFSGGIADTQYF	TGTGCCAGCAGGCGATTTAGCGGGGGGATCGCAGATACGCAGTATTTT
TRBD2	TRBV4-3	many	TRBJ2-7	CASSQDVLAGGWQYF	TGCGCCAGCAGCCAAGATGTGCTAGCGGGAGGTTGGCAGTACTTC
NA	TRBV10-3	NA	TRBJ2-7	CAIRGDGSYEQYF	TGTGCCATCAGAGGGGACGGTTCCTACGAGCAGTACTTC
NA	TRBV7-2	few	TRBJ2-7	CASSLEKYYEQYF	TGTGCCAGCAGCTTAGAAAAGTACTACGAGCAGTACTTC
NA	TRBV9	many	TRBJ1-1	CASSVAQGSTEAFF	TGTGCCAGCAGCGTAGCTCAGGGGTCCACTGAAGCTTTCTTT
TRBD2	TRBV2	few	TRBJ2-7	CASRVLAGGHYEQYF	TGTGCCAGCAGAGTGCTAGCGGGAGGGCACTACGAGCAGTACTTC
NA	TRBV9	NA	TRBJ2-2	CASRPDSSNTGELFF	TGTGCCAGCAGGCCGGACTCATCGAACACCGGGGAGCTGTTTTTT
NA	TRBV9	NA	TRBJ2-3	CASSPDRDRTDTQYF	TGTGCCAGCAGCCCCGATCGGGACCGCACAGATACGCAGTATTTT
NA	TRBV5-1	NA	TRBJ2-7	CASSSSVGLEQYF	TGCGCCAGCAGCTCTAGCGTCGGATTGGAGCAGTACTTC
NA	TRBV5-1	many	TRBJ1-2	CASQTDPGAFYGYTF	TGCGCCAGCCAAACCGACCCGGGGGCTTTCTATGGCTACACCTTC
TRBD2	TRBV20-1	NA	TRBJ2-3	CSARDAIAGGADTQYF	TGCAGTGCTAGAGATGCGATAGCGGGAGGTGCAGATACGCAGTATTTT
TRBD2	TRBV3-1	few	TRBJ2-6	CASSQGFYSGRALSGANVLTF	TGTGCCAGCAGCCAAGGTTTTTATAGCGGGAGAGCCCTATCTGGGGCCAACGTCCTGACTTTC
NA	TRBV19	NA	TRBJ1-2	CASSIPGGRYYGYTF	TGTGCCAGTAGTATACCCGGAGGCCGATACTATGGCTACACCTTC
TRBD1	TRBV10-3	few	TRBJ2-6	CAISGTGLGALDSGANVLTF	TGTGCCATCAGTGGGACAGGGTTGGGGGCTCTCGACTCTGGGGCCAACGTCCTGACTTTC
NA	TRBV12-3/TRBV12-4	many	TRBJ2-2	CASSLGLWPGELFF	TGTGCCAGCAGTTTAGGACTATGGCCCGGGGAGCTGTTTTTT
NA	TRBV7-6	NA	TRBJ2-3	CASSLLYGGTDTQYF	TGTGCCAGCAGCCTTCTCTACGGCGGCACAGATACGCAGTATTTT
NA	TRBV12-3/TRBV12-4	few	TRBJ1-1	CASTLGGHLNTEAFF	TGTGCCAGCACCCTAGGGGGGCACCTGAACACTGAAGCTTTCTTT
NA	TRBV5-1	few	TRBJ2-2	CASSLETGLTGELFF	TGCGCCAGCAGCTTGGAAACTGGCCTCACCGGGGAGCTGTTTTTT
NA	TRBV19	once	TRBJ2-3	CAASGSDTQYF	TGTGCCGCGTCGGGCTCGGATACGCAGTATTTT
NA	TRBV24-1	many	TRBJ2-5	CATSELETQYF	TGTGCCACCAGTGAATTGGAGACCCAGTACTTC
NA	TRBV12-3/TRBV12-4	many	TRBJ1-5	CASSLTNNQPQHF	TGTGCCAGCAGCCTAACTAACAATCAGCCCCAGCATTTT
TRBD2	TRBV15	NA	TRBJ2-3	CATSRPGTSDTDTQYF	TGTGCCACCAGCAGACCCGGGACTAGCGACACAGATACGCAGTATTTT
TRBD1	TRBV20-1	few	TRBJ1-6	CSARRTTGDSPLHF	TGCAGTGCTAGACGAACTACAGGGGATTCACCCCTCCACTTT
NA	TRBV5-6	NA	TRBJ2-7	CAMGRGLICEQYF	TGTGCCATGGGCCGGGGGCTCATCTGCGAGCAGTACTTC
NA	TRBV7-6	many	TRBJ2-7	CASSLKIWTNHDEQYF	TGTGCCAGCAGCTTAAAGATCTGGACTAACCACGACGAGCAGTACTTC
NA	TRBV7-2	NA	TRBJ1-5	CASSQSVGLQPQHF	TGTGCCAGCAGCCAAAGCGTCGGTTTGCAGCCCCAGCATTTT
NA	TRBV3-1	NA	TRBJ2-5	CASSLGVVTETQYF	TGTGCCAGCAGCCTCGGGGTTGTGACGGAGACCCAGTACTTC
TRBD2	TRBV14	NA	TRBJ2-7	CASSHGTSDSEQYF	TGTGCCAGCAGCCACGGGACTAGCGACAGCGAGCAGTACTTC
TRBD1	TRBV20-1	NA	TRBJ2-5	CSAETGEAGETQYF	TGCAGTGCCGAGACAGGGGAGGCGGGGGAGACCCAGTACTTC
NA	TRBV24-1	few	TRBJ2-1	CATSDDSYNEQFF	TGTGCCACCAGTGATGACTCCTACAATGAGCAGTTCTTC
NA	TRBV4-1	few	TRBJ2-7	CASSQDLYRDHSYEQYF	TGCGCCAGCAGCCAAGATCTATACAGGGACCACTCCTACGAGCAGTACTTC